This is a list of T cell receptor beta chains from one sample in a study of breast tumors, draining lymph nodes, adjacent tissues. In TCRdb, the multiplex PCR reads were re-called with MiXCR into one record per CDR3 protein. The repertoire includes around 290,000 distinct CDR3 sequences, 30% to 35% of them detected once, and 0.85% to 1.2% sits in the top ten. Sequenced sample: axillary lymph node tissue. All receptors derive from a female donor with breast cancer. Some clones in this sample may be carry-over from other donors' samples. Each CDR3 is given with its conserved first and last residue. The order of the fields is V gene, J gene, CDR3 protein.

TRBV15,TRBJ1-4,CATSRLSRVGDEKLFF
TRBV20-1,TRBJ2-1,CSARGLAGMITYNEQFF
TRBV7-2,TRBJ1-2,CASTRVAIFLCANYGYTF
TRBV7-3,TRBJ2-7,CASSFAGGQGYEQYF
TRBV6-1,TRBJ2-6,CASSRSLSGANVLTF
TRBV20-1,TRBJ2-2,CSASAPSETNTGELFF
TRBV9,TRBJ2-5,CASGESGVTQYF
TRBV18,TRBJ2-2,CASSPPNGELFF
TRBV6-1,TRBJ2-1,CASSEAADRENEQFF
TRBV9,TRBJ2-1,CASSVAPTPRASGGNEQFF
TRBV15,TRBJ1-3,CATSRDRGNSGNTIYF
TRBV5-6,TRBJ2-7,CASNQGLAGGYEQYF
TRBV11-3,TRBJ2-3,CASSSGLAQTYSTDTQYF
TRBV10-2,TRBJ2-3,CASSGVSVRDRQDTQYF
TRBV15,TRBJ1-4,CATTTDGNEKLFF
TRBV10-3,TRBJ1-2,CAIRYQGTLGYGYTF
TRBV20-1,TRBJ2-3,CSADSGRGTRTDTQYF
TRBV7-6,TRBJ2-1,CASSSLYRGNEQFF
TRBV20-1,TRBJ1-1,CSAEDRVRTEAFF
TRBV20-1,TRBJ2-3,CSAGDFRGDTQCF
TRBV12-3/TRBV12-4,TRBJ2-1,CASSLYSNNEQFF
TRBV20-1,TRBJ2-3,CSASGFAEDTQYF
TRBV18,TRBJ2-5,CASSRPLAGGLETQYF
TRBV20-1,TRBJ2-6,CSSVKFSGANVLTF
TRBV5-6,TRBJ2-5,CASSTGTTGMETQYF
TRBV12-3/TRBV12-4,TRBJ2-2,CASSSGTSGRGGGELFF
TRBV3-1,TRBJ2-5,CASSQVFRTGISQETQYF
TRBV4-2,TRBJ1-4,CASSQAGGGREFNF
TRBV7-9,TRBJ1-3,CASSNLQGPSGNTIYF
TRBV5-5,TRBJ1-1,CASSLGSMNTEAFF
TRBV19,TRBJ2-1,CASSIFLASGRIAAHNEQFF
TRBV10-3,TRBJ1-2,CAISGLPSYGYTF
TRBV20-1,TRBJ2-2,CSAIPSRFNTGELSF
TRBV5-4,TRBJ2-7,CASSPGGGRAGEQYF
TRBV5-6,TRBJ2-1,CASEGFRSSYNEQFF
TRBV20-1,TRBJ1-5,CSARVQGSQPQHF
TRBV4-3,TRBJ1-1,CASSQNMEGGTEAFF
TRBV19,TRBJ2-3,CASSDSGLSTDTQYF
TRBV29-1,TRBJ1-2,CSAGQNYGRSTYGYTF
TRBV7-8,TRBJ1-6,CASSLERISYNSPLHF
TRBV7-9,TRBJ2-5,CASSFARTGGVWGATSGQETQYF
TRBV6-5,TRBJ2-3,CASSPIRTIGEADTQYF
TRBV7-2,TRBJ2-3,CASSSGTSGRAGSRTDTQYF
TRBV29-1,TRBJ2-1,CSVVLPHNNEQFF
TRBV6-1,TRBJ2-7,CASTWVEGGGYEQYF
TRBV29-1,TRBJ2-3,CSVEDNLRGRTDTQYF
TRBV12-3/TRBV12-4,TRBJ1-3,CASSTGTPSAGNTIYF
TRBV6-6,TRBJ2-1,CASSYSRNEQFF